The clone carrying this T cell receptor beta chain was counted ten times or more. The antigen is undetermined. Cells sorted as Tregs were CD4+, CD25+ and CD127-/low. Findings and limits, study-wide: Tumor Treg TCRs overlapped most with tumor naive CD4+ cells.

Via MiXCR, TCRdb re-called the 5' RACE reads, giving one row per CDR3 protein. The sample carries roughly 42,000 distinct CDR3 sequences, around 20% recorded once. This CDR3 has 15 amino acids. After removal of 2 bases from V and 1 base from J, the junction contained 2 bases not matched to a gene. Germline CDR1 is MNHEY and CDR2 is SVGAGI. V usage is TRBV6-5 and J usage is TRBJ2-1; 7 bases match TRBD2. This TCR was recovered from a female donor with breast cancer. Sequencing was done on a sample of Tregs sorted from blood. The CDR3, as DNA: TGTGCCAGCAGTTACGGCGGGAGTTCCTACAATGAGCAGTTCTTC. It encodes CASSYGGSSYNEQFF.